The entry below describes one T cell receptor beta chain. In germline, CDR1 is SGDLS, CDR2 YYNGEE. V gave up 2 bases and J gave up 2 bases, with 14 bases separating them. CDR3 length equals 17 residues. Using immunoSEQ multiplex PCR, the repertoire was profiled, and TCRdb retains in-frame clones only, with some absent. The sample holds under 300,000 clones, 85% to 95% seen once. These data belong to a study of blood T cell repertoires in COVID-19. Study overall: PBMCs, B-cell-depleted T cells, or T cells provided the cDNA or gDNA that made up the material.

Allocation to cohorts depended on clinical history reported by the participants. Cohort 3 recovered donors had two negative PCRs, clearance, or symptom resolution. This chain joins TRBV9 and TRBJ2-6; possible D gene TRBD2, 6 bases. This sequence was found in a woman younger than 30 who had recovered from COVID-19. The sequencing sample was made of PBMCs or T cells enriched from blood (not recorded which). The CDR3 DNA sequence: TGTGCCAGCAGCGTCTACGGAGGGACCCCTGGGGCCAACGTCCTGACTTTC. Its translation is CASSVYGGTPGANVLTF.